One sample yielded the 24 T cell receptor beta chains listed below, sequenced in a study of beta chain features in type 1 diabetes. TCRB transcripts that were expressed got sequenced, as all of the isolated RNA had been reverse transcribed. TCRdb keeps only in-frame clones here, not all; method: immunoSEQ multiplex PCR. The repertoire holds about 320,000 clones, approximately 15% seen once, with around 7% in the top ten. The sequencing sample was made of central memory CD4+ T cells from blood. The receptors originated from a man younger than 40 in good health.

This clone has just a few counts. The chain has TRBV2 and TRBJ1-2; tentatively, D is TRBD1 (6 bases). The germline V gene encodes CDR1 SNHLY and CDR2 FYNNEI. The CDR3 is 13 residues long. V was trimmed by 6 bases and J by 3 bases, leaving 11 bases between them. Written as DNA, the CDR3 is TGTGCCAGCAGAGACGACAGGTACTATGGCTACACCTTC. It specifies CASRDDRYYGYTF.

The chain combines TRBV5-1 with TRBJ2-3; TRBD2 is a possible D gene (6 bases). This CDR3 region has 15 residues. Germline CDR1 reads SGHRS; CDR2 reads YFSETQ. V was clipped by 5 bases and J by 2 bases, with 15 bases between them. For the CDR3, the DNA is TGCGCCAGCAGGCCGCTAGCGATGCTCACAGATACGCAGTATTTT. Protein: CASRPLAMLTDTQYF.

This clone has a handful of counts. This chain links TRBV7-2 with TRBJ1-4; 7 bases match TRBD1. This CDR3 has 14 residues. Germline V lookup: CDR1 SGHTA, CDR2 FQGNSA. V trimming: 5 bases; J trimming: 8 bases; junction bases outside the gene matches: 8. The CDR3 is CASSGNRGGEKLFF. The CDR3 nucleotides are TGTGCCAGCAGCGGGAACAGGGGTGGGGAAAAACTGTTTTTT.

The rearrangement links TRBV13 to TRBJ2-5; the match to TRBD1 covers 7 bases. The J call may be in error: the DNA end matches TRBJ2-7 better. The CDR3 has 15 amino acids. In germline, CDR1 is PRHDT, CDR2 FYEKMQ (reference sequence). CDR3 region: CASSIEGTVTYEQYF. CDR3 bases: TGTGCCAGCAGTATCGAGGGGACAGTGACCTACGAGCAGTACTTC.

The chain is built from TRBV27 and TRBJ2-3; 15 positions match TRBD2. Germline V gene data show CDR1 as MNHEY and CDR2 as SMNVEV (reference sequence). V lost 0 bases, J lost 3 bases, and 10 bases stayed unmatched. The CDR3 is 20 amino acids. The CDR3 sequence: CASSLSAWTSGRARTDTQYF. CDR3 sequence (DNA): TGTGCCAGCAGTTTATCCGCATGGACTAGCGGGAGGGCCCGTACAGATACGCAGTATTTT.

The V gene is TRBV18, the J gene TRBJ1-1, with D uncertain. This CDR3 region has 15 residues. V lost 0 bases to trimming and J lost 8 bases, with 16 bases between them. The germline V gene has CDR1 KGHSH and CDR2 LQKENI. CDR3 coding DNA: TGTGCCAGCTCACCACCGTATGATACCCAACCAGAAGCTTTCTTT. It encodes CASSPPYDTQPEAFF.

The CDR3 nucleotides read TGTGCCAGCAGTTTACAGGGACAGGGGGGGTTGACCCAGTACTTC. Translating it yields CASSLQGQGGLTQYF. The chain employs TRBV28 and TRBJ2-5, with 11 bases matching TRBD1. Trimming at V came to 2 bases and at J to 7 bases, leaving 6 bases not matched to a gene. This CDR3 has 15 amino acids. CDR1 and CDR2 (germline): MDHEN, SYDVKM.

The chain carries TRBV29-1 and TRBJ2-1; no clear D. Germline-derived CDR1 and CDR2 are SQVTM and ANQGSEA. Trimming left V 6 bases short and J 10 bases short, with 10 bases between. The CDR3 spans 10 residues. In DNA, the CDR3 is TGCAGCGTCCTGGTACGAGAGCAGTTCTTC. Translated, it gives CSVLVREQFF.

This clone has only a few counts. V gene TRBV7-7 combines with J gene TRBJ1-5; a weak D match, TRBD1 (5 bases). Germline lookup yields CDR1 SSHAT and CDR2 FNYEAQ (reference sequence). Trimming cost V 5 bases and J 0 bases, with 14 bases left between them. This CDR3 contains 16 residues. CDR3 DNA: TGTGCCAGCAGCCCGAACCAGGGTTATAGCAATCAGCCCCAGCATTTT. This gives the protein CASSPNQGYSNQPQHF.

This clone occurred many times. The rearrangement links TRBV5-5 to TRBJ2-4; TRBD1 aligns across 9 bases. The CDR3 is 15 amino acids. V trimming: 3 bases; J trimming: 9 bases; junction bases outside the gene matches: 10. Germline V lookup: CDR1 SGHKS, CDR2 YYEKEE (reference sequence). CDR3 protein: CASSSLPDRGAIQYF. CDR3 nucleotides: TGTGCCAGCAGCTCCCTCCCGGACAGGGGAGCCATTCAGTACTTC.

The chain links TRBV20-1 to TRBJ2-7; D gene unclear. The CDR3 is made up of 11 amino acids. The V end was cut by 5 bases, the J end by 7 bases, with 12 bases between. CDR1 DFQATT and CDR2 SNEGSKA come from the germline V gene (reference sequence). The CDR3 loop is CSAAQEKEQYV. CDR3 DNA sequence: TGCAGTGCTGCCCAGGAAAAAGAGCAGTACGTC.

This clone has a handful of counts. The DNA for the CDR3 is TGCAGTGCTAGAGCACGGATTGAAGCTTTCTTT. Protein product: CSARARIEAFF. The chain carries TRBV20-1 and TRBJ1-1; D gene uncertain. Germline V gene lookup returns CDR1 DFQATT and CDR2 SNEGSKA (reference sequence). Trimming pared 1 base from V and 7 bases from J, leaving 7 bases between. The CDR3 extends over 11 amino acids.

The sample holds a few counts of this clone. The V gene is TRBV6-1, the J gene TRBJ2-5; unclear D gene. V was trimmed by 1 base and J by 5 bases, leaving 11 bases between them. CDR1 is MNHNS, CDR2 SASEGT, per germline. CDR3 length: 14 residues. CDR3: CASSEVGSIETQYF. CDR3 bases: TGTGCCAGCAGTGAAGTGGGTTCCATCGAGACCCAGTACTTC.

In this sample, this clone turned up a few times. The genes are TRBV4-3 and TRBJ2-7; TRBD1 matches at 7 bases. Germline V gene data show CDR1 as LGHNA and CDR2 as YSLEER. V trimming: 1 base; J trimming: 6 bases; junction bases outside the gene matches: 6. The CDR3 spans 14 residues. Written as DNA, the CDR3 is TGCGCCAGCAGCCAAGCGACAGGGACCGCCGAGCAGTACTTC. This encodes CASSQATGTAEQYF.

There are a few counts of this clone. V is TRBV7-2 and J is TRBJ2-7; no definite D call. The CDR3 is made up of 13 amino acids. The ends were cut back, 6 bases at V and 3 bases at J, with 12 bases in the middle. The germline gives CDR1 SGHTA, CDR2 FQGNSA. Here the CDR3 DNA reads TGTGCCAGCAGATCCGACCGCTTCTACGAGCAGTACTTC. Translation: CASRSDRFYEQYF. The variable domain in full, with the rest retrieved from reference TRBV7-2 and TRBJ2-7, is GAGVSQSPSNKVTEKGKDVELRCDPISGHTALYWYRQSLGQGLEFLIYFQGNSAPDKSGLPSDRFSAERTGGSVSTLTIQRTQQEDSAVYLCASRSDRFYEQYFGPGTRLTVT.

This clone was seen only a few times. The chain couples TRBV27 to TRBJ2-1, with D tentatively TRBD1 (6 bases). From germline, CDR1 is MNHEY and CDR2 SMNVEV (reference sequence). Trimming cost V 5 bases and J 0 bases, with 17 bases left between them. The CDR3 totals 17 residues. CDR3 region: CASSPQGRGSSYNEQFF. The CDR3 DNA reads as TGTGCCAGCAGTCCCCAGGGTAGGGGGAGCTCCTACAATGAGCAGTTCTTC.

This clone was observed a handful of times. Other DNA sequences in the sample encode the same CDR3. The chain links TRBV7-9 to TRBJ2-5; D unresolved. The V gene's germline CDR1 is SEHNR and CDR2 FQNEAQ (reference sequence). V shed 3 bases and J shed 1 base, with 3 bases lying between them. The CDR3 is made up of 12 amino acids. CDR3 sequence: CASSFSQETQYF. The CDR3 nucleotides are TGTGCCAGCAGCTTTAGCCAAGAGACCCAGTACTTC.

This clone was counted at least ten times. The chain couples TRBV11-2 to TRBJ2-3; D could derive from TRBD1 or TRBD2 (5 bases each). Germline V gives CDR1 SGHAT, CDR2 FQNNGV. V lost 4 bases, J lost 6 bases, and 8 bases lay in between. The CDR3 contains 12 residues. CDR3 nucleotides: TGTGCCAGCAGCTCATGGGGGGATACGCAGTATTTT. The encoded protein is CASSSWGDTQYF.

This chain joins TRBV10-3 and TRBJ1-2, with D perhaps matching TRBD1 (5 bases). CDR3 size: 11 residues. The V gene lost 2 bases and the J gene lost 13 bases, with 11 bases spanning the gap. Looked up from germline, CDR1 is ENHRY and CDR2 is SYGVKD. The CDR3 is CAISEGEQATF. In DNA form, the CDR3 reads TGTGCCATCAGTGAGGGGGAACAGGCCACCTTC.

The CDR3 DNA reads TGTGCCAGCGGGGGGCGGGAGACCCAGTACTTC. Its protein product is CASGGRETQYF. The chain couples TRBV7-6 to TRBJ2-5; either TRBD1 or TRBD2 may fit D (6 bases each). Germline loops: CDR1 SGHVS, CDR2 FNYEAQ. The CDR3 runs 11 residues. Trimming took 8 bases from V and 5 from J, leaving 9 bases between them.

On this clone itself: Other DNA variants within this sample encode the same CDR3. This chain connects TRBV2 to TRBJ2-1; 10 nucleotides align to TRBD2. The CDR3 totals 15 residues. CDR1 is SNHLY, CDR2 FYNNEI, per germline. The V and J ends lost 3 bases and 5 bases, in that order; junction bases with no gene match: 4. The CDR3 spells CASSEVAGGHNEQFF. CDR3 bases: TGTGCCAGCAGTGAGGTAGCGGGAGGCCACAATGAGCAGTTCTTC.

The CDR3 nucleotides read TGTGCCAGCAGTGAGGGTAGCAACACAGATACGCAGTATTTT. It codes for CASSEGSNTDTQYF. The chain employs TRBV25-1 and TRBJ2-3; the D is unclear. Germline CDR1 is MGHDK and CDR2 is SYGVNS. V lost 3 bases, J lost 2 bases, and 9 bases lay in between. This CDR3 spans 14 amino acids.

This sequence joins TRBV6-1 and TRBJ1-6; the match to TRBD1 covers 7 bases. Germline V gene lookup returns CDR1 MNHNS and CDR2 SASEGT. This CDR3 comprises 16 residues. With V trimmed by 2 bases and J by 2 bases, 3 bases remained unmatched. Here the CDR3 DNA reads TGTGCCAGCAGTGAATGGGACAGCCCCTATAATTCACCCCTCCACTTT. Translating it yields CASSEWDSPYNSPLHF.

This clone was counted between two and nine times. The chain recombines TRBV19 with TRBJ1-5; D gene ambiguous. The germline gives CDR1 LNHDA, CDR2 SQIVND (reference sequence). V was cut by 8 bases and J by 3 bases, with 14 bases left in between. This CDR3 has 14 amino acids. The CDR3 reads CASHGHLHNQPQHF. CDR3 sequence (DNA): TGTGCCAGTCACGGGCACCTACACAATCAGCCCCAGCATTTT.